This T cell receptor (beta chain) was recovered during a study of T cell clusters in autoimmune cytopenias. Points from the study as a whole: Clustering suggested that physiological T cell clusters were missing in primary autoimmune cytopenia patients.

For this clonotype: Its target is not known.

The CDR3 sequence is 16 residues long. CDR1 and CDR2 (germline): MNHNS, SASEGT. Each sample's input was roughly 250 ng genomic DNA, approximately 37,500 genome equivalents. Multiplex touch-down PCR amplified TRB using TRB-A and TRB-B pools in one tube. TCRdb derives one entry per CDR3 protein from the multiplex PCR reads, leaving out DNA. In all, the sample yields 15,000 or so distinct CDR3 sequences. This sequence joins TRBV6-1 and TRBJ2-2; TCRdb picks TRBD2, but there is no DNA to check that call. The sample comprised peripheral blood. The sequence derives from a human donor with an autoimmune cytopenia or autoimmune hepatitis (not recorded which). The CDR3 is CASSEWRGGRTGELFF.